The T cell receptor beta chain described here comes from a study of identical twins. Regarding the study as a whole: Invariant populations such as MAIT and iNKT cells could partly muddle zero-insertion analyses.

TCRdb reanalysed the 5' RACE reads using MiXCR and keeps one entry per CDR3 protein. The table lists about 520,000 distinct CDR3 sequences, roughly a fifth of them singletons. V was shortened by 3 bases and J by 5 bases, with 12 bases between the two germline ends. Germline V gene data show CDR1 as SGHTA and CDR2 as FQGNSA. This CDR3 spans 14 amino acids. As to this clonotype: Its target is not known.

The same sample was also studied in work on T cells expressing NK-cell markers. From that paper: HCMV seropositivity marked most of the eight sequenced donors; one was seronegative. Of the CD8+ T cells in more than five donors, roughly 1.0-7.5% belonged to dominant NKG2C+ clonotypes. These clonotypes, the leaders elsewhere, also led the CD3+CD56-NKG2C+ fraction in four donors.

The chain employs TRBV7-2 and TRBJ2-3; the D gene is possibly TRBD2 (6 bases). Sequenced: CD4+ T cells sorted from blood. The sequence was collected from a woman between 18 and 30 years old in good health. The CDR3 nucleotides read TGTGCCAGCAGCTTGGGGACTGTGCGAGATACGCAGTATTTT. Translation: CASSLGTVRDTQYF.